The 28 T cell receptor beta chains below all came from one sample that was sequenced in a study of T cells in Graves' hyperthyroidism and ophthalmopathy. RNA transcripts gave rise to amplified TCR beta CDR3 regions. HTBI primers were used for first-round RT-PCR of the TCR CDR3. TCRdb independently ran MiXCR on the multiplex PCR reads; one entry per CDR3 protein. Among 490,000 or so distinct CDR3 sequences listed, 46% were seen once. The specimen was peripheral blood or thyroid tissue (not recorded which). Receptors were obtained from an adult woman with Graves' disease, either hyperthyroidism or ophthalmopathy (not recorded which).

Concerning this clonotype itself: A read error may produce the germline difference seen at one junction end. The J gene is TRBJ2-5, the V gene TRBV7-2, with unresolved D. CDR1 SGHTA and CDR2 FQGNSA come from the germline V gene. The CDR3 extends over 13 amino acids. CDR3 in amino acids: CASSPSLQQTQYF. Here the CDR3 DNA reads TGTGCCAGCAGCCCCAGCCTCCAACAGACCCAGTACTTC.

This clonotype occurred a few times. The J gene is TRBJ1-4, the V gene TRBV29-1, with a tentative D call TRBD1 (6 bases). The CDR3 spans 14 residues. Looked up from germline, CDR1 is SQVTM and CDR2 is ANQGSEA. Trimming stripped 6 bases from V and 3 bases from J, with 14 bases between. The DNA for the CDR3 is TGCAGCGTAGAGGGGGGGCCTTCTAATGAAAAACTGTTTTTT. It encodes CSVEGGPSNEKLFF.

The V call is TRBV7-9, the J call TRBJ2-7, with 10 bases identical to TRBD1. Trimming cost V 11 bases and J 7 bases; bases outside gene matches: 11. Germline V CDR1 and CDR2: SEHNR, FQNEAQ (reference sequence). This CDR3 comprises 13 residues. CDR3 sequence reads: CAGGGTGEREQYF. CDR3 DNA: TGTGCCGGCGGGGGGACAGGGGAACGGGAGCAGTACTTC.

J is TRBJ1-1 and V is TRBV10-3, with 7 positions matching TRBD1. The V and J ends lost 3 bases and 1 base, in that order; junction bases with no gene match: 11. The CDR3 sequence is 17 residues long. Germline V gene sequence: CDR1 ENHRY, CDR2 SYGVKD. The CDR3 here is CAISEIYTDRANTEAFF. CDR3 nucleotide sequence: TGTGCCATCAGTGAAATCTATACCGACAGGGCGAACACTGAAGCTTTCTTT.

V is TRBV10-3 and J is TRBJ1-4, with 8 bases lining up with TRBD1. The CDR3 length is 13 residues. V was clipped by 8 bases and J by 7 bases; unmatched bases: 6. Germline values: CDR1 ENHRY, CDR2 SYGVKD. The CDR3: CAIGRQGSEKLFF. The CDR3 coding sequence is TGTGCCATCGGTAGACAGGGGAGTGAAAAACTGTTTTTT.

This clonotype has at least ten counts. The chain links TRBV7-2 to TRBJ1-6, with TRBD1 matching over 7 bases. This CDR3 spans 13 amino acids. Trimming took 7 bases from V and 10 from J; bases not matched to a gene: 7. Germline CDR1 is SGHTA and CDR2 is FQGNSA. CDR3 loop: CASTLQGESPLHF. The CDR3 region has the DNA TGTGCCAGCACCCTTCAGGGGGAATCACCCCTCCACTTT.

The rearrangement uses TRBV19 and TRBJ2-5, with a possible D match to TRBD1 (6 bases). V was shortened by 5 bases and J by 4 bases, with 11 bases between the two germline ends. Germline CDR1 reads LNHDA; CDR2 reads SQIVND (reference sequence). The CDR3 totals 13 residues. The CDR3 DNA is TGTGCCAGTAGTTTTCCGGACAGAGAGACCCAGTACTTC. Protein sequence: CASSFPDRETQYF. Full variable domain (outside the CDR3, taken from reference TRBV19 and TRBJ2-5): DGGITQSPKYLFRKEGQNVTLSCEQNLNHDAMYWYRQDPGQGLRLIYYSQIVNDFQKGDIAEGYSVSREKKESFPLTVTSAQKNPTAFYLCASSFPDRETQYFGPGTRLLVL.

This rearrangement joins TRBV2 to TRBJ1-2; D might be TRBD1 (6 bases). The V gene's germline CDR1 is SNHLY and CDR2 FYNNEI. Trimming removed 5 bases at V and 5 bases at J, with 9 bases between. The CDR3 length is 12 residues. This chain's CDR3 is CASSWTAYGYTF. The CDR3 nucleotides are TGTGCCAGCAGTTGGACAGCTTATGGCTACACCTTC.

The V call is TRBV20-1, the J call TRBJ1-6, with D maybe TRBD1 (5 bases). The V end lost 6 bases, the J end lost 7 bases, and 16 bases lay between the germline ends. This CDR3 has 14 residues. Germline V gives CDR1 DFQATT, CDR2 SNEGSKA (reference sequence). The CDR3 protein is CSARAQYENSPLHF. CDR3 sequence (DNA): TGCAGTGCCAGGGCCCAATATGAGAATTCACCCCTCCACTTT.

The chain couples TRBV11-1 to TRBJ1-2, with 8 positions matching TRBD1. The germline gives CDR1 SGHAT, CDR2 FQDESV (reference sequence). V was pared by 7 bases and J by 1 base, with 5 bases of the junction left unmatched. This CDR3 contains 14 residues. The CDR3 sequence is CASTSGGLNYGYTF. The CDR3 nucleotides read TGTGCCAGCACATCAGGGGGCCTTAACTATGGCTACACCTTC.

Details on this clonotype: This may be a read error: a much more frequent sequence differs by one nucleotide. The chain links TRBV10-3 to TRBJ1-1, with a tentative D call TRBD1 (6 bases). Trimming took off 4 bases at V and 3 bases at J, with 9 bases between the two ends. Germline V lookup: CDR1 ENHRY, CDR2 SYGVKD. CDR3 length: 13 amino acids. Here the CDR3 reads CAISAQGYTEAFF. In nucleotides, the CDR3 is TGTGCCATCAGTGCGCAGGGGTACACTGAAGCTTTCTTT.

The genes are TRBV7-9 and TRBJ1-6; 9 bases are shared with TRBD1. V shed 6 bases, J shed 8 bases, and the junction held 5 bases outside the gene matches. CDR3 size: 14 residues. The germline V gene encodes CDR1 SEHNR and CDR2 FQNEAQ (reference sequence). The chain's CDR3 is CASRAGTGHSPLHF. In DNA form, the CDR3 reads TGTGCCAGCAGGGCTGGGACAGGGCATTCACCCCTCCACTTT.

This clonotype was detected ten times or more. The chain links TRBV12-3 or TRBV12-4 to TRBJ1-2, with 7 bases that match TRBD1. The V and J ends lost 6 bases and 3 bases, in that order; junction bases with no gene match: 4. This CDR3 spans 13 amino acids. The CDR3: CASSRQGDYGYTF. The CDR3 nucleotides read TGTGCCAGCAGCCGACAGGGAGACTATGGCTACACCTTC.

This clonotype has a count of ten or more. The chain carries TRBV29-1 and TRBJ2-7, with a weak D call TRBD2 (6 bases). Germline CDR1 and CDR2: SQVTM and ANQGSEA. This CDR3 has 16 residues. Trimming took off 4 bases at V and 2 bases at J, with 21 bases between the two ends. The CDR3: CSVASSLSGLPYEQYF. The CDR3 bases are TGCAGCGTTGCATCCTCCCTTAGCGGACTACCCTACGAGCAGTACTTC.

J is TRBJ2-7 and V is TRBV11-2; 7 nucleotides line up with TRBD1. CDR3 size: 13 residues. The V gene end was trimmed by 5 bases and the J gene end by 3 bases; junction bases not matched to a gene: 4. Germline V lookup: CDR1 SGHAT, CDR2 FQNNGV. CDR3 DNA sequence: TGTGCCAGCAGCGGAAGACAGGGCTACGAGCAGTACTTC. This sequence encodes CASSGRQGYEQYF. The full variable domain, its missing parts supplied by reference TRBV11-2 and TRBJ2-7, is EAGVAQSPRYKIIEKRQSVAFWCNPISGHATLYWYQQILGQGPKLLIQFQNNGVVDDSQLPKDRFSAERLKGVDSTLKIQPAKLEDSAVYLCASSGRQGYEQYFGPGTRLTVT.

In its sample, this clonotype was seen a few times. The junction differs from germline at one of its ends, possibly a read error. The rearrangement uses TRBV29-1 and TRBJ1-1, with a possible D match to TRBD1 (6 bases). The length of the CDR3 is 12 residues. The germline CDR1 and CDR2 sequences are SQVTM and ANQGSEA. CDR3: CSVEEDSLEAFF. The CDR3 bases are TGCAGCGTAGAAGAGGACAGCCTCGAAGCTTTCTTT.

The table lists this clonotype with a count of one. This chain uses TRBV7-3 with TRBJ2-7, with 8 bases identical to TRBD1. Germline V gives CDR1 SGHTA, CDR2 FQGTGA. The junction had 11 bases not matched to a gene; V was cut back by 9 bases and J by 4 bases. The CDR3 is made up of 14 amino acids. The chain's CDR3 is CARDRDRSLYEQYF. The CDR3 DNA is TGTGCCAGGGACCGGGACAGGAGCCTATACGAGCAGTACTTC.

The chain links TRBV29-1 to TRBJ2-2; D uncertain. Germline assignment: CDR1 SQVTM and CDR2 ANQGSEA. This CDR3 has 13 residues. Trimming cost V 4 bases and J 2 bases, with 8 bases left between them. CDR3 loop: CSVAQANTGELFF. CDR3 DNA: TGCAGCGTTGCCCAGGCCAACACCGGGGAGCTGTTTTTT.

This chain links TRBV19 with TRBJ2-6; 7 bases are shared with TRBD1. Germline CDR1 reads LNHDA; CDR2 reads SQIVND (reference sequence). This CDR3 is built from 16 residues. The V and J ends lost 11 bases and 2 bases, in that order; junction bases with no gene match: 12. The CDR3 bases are TGTGCCGGATCACCAGGGGACAGTCCTGGGGCCAACGTCCTGACTTTC. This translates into CAGSPGDSPGANVLTF.

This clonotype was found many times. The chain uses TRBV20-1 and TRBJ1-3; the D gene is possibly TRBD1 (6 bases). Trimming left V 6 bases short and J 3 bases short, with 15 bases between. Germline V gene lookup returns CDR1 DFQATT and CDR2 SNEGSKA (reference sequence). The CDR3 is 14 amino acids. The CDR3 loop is CSAISEGGGNTIYF. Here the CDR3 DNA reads TGCAGTGCGATCTCCGAGGGGGGTGGAAACACCATATATTTT.

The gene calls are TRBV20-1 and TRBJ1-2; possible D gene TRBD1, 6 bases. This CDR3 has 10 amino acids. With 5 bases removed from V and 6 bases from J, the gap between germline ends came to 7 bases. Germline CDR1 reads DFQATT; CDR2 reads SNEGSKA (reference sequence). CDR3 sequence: CSAYRDGYTF. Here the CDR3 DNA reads TGCAGTGCTTACAGGGATGGCTACACCTTC.

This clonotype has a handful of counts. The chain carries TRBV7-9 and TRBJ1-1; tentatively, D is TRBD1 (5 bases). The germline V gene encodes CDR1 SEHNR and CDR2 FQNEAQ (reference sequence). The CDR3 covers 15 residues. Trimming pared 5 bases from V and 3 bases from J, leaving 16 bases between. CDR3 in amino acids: CASSPESRQHTEAFF. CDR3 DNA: TGTGCCAGCAGCCCCGAATCCCGACAGCACACTGAAGCTTTCTTT.

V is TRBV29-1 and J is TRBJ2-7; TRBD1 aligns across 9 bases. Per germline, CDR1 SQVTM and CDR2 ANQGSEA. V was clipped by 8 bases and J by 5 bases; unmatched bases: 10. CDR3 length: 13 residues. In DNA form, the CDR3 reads TGCAGCTTGACCGGGACAGGGACCCACGAGCAGTACTTC. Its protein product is CSLTGTGTHEQYF.

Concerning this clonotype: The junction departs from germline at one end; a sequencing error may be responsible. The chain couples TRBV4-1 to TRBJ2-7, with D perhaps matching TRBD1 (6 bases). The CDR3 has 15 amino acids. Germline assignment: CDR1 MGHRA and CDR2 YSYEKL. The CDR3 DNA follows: TGTGCCAGCAGCCAAGAAGGGGGACCTAACTACGAGCAGTACTTC. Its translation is CASSQEGGPNYEQYF.

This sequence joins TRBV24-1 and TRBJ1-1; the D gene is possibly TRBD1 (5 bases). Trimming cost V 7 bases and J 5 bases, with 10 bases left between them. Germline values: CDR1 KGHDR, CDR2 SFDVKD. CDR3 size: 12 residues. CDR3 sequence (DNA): TGTGCCACCAGCGGGGGAACTACTGAAGCTTTCTTT. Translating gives CATSGGTTEAFF.

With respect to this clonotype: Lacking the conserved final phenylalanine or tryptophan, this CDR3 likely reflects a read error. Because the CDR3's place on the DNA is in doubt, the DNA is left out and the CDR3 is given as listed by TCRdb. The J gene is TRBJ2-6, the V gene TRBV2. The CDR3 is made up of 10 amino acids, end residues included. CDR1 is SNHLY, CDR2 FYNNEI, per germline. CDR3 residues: CASREGRSGT.

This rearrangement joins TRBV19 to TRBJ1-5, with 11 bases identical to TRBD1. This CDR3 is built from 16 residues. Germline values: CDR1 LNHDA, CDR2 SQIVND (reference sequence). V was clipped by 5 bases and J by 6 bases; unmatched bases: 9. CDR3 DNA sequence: TGTGCCAGTAGTCCTCGGACAGGGGGCGCGGGTCAGCCCCAGCATTTT. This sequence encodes CASSPRTGGAGQPQHF.

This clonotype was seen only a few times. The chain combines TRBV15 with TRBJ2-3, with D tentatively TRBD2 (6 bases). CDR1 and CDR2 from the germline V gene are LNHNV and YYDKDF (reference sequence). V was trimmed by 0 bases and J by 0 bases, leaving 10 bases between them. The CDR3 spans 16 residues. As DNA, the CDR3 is TGTGCCACCAGCAGAGATCAAAGCGGGAGCACAGATACGCAGTATTTT. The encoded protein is CATSRDQSGSTDTQYF.